These T cell receptor beta chains were read from a single sample in a study of spatial heterogeneity in lung cancer. TCRdb re-derived calls from the 5' RACE reads in MiXCR, one entry per CDR3 protein. The repertoire holds about 22,000 distinct CDR3 sequences, with 4.6% as singletons. This material consisted of PBMCs, taken at surgery. These receptors were taken from a male donor with early-stage non-small cell lung cancer. CDR3s include the opening cysteine and the closing phenylalanine or tryptophan. D genes are given only for firm matches. For some rows the clone size is stated as once, few or many, or as a class when expanded; others skip it.

d_call: NA; j_call: TRBJ2-7; v_call: TRBV2; clone_size: many; cdr3_nt: TGTGCCAGCAGTACCCCGAAGTCTGTCTACGAGCAGTACTTC; cdr3_aa: CASSTPKSVYEQYF
d_call: NA; j_call: TRBJ2-3; v_call: TRBV29-1; clone_size: medium-sized; cdr3_nt: TGCAGCGTTGGCCGCTTGGATAAAGATACGCAGTATTTT; cdr3_aa: CSVGRLDKDTQYF
d_call: NA; j_call: TRBJ1-3; v_call: TRBV6-6; clone_size: NA; cdr3_nt: TGTGCCAGCAGTTACCCCCAGGAGTCTGGAAACACCATATATTTT; cdr3_aa: CASSYPQESGNTIYF
d_call: TRBD1; j_call: TRBJ1-1; v_call: TRBV5-6; clone_size: many; cdr3_nt: TGTGCCAGCAGCTTGGTCGGCACAGGGGGCACTGAAGCTTTCTTT; cdr3_aa: CASSLVGTGGTEAFF
d_call: TRBD1; j_call: TRBJ1-4; v_call: TRBV12-5; clone_size: NA; cdr3_nt: TGTGCTAGTGGTTTGTTAGGGACAGCGGAGGCAACTAATGAAAAACTGTTTTTT; cdr3_aa: CASGLLGTAEATNEKLFF
d_call: NA; j_call: TRBJ1-3; v_call: TRBV28; clone_size: many; cdr3_nt: TGTGCCAGCAGTTTAGTTGACAGGAAACTCTCTGGAAACACCATATATTTT; cdr3_aa: CASSLVDRKLSGNTIYF
d_call: NA; j_call: TRBJ2-1; v_call: TRBV12-3/TRBV12-4; clone_size: NA; cdr3_nt: TGTGCCAGCAGTTTAGGCGGGCTAACAGCATACAATGAGCAGTTCTTC; cdr3_aa: CASSLGGLTAYNEQFF
d_call: TRBD2; j_call: TRBJ2-1; v_call: TRBV10-3; clone_size: many; cdr3_nt: TGTGCCATCAGTGAGGGGCTAGCGGGTCCGGATCATGAGCAGTTCTTC; cdr3_aa: CAISEGLAGPDHEQFF
d_call: NA; j_call: TRBJ2-3; v_call: TRBV24-1; clone_size: many; cdr3_nt: TGTGCCACCAGTGATAAGATTCTCCCAGATACGCAGTATTTT; cdr3_aa: CATSDKILPDTQYF
d_call: NA; j_call: TRBJ2-3; v_call: TRBV29-1; clone_size: many; cdr3_nt: TGCAGCGTTGTCGGGGGAGCTTCAGATACGCAGTATTTT; cdr3_aa: CSVVGGASDTQYF
d_call: TRBD2; j_call: TRBJ2-3; v_call: TRBV7-3; clone_size: few; cdr3_nt: TGTGCCAGCAGCTTAAGGGGCGGGAGAGCGGATACGCAGTATTTT; cdr3_aa: CASSLRGGRADTQYF
d_call: TRBD1; j_call: TRBJ2-7; v_call: TRBV2; clone_size: many; cdr3_nt: TGTGCCAGCAGTGAAGAGACAGGGGCCCTCGAGCAGTACTTC; cdr3_aa: CASSEETGALEQYF
d_call: NA; j_call: TRBJ1-1; v_call: TRBV11-2; clone_size: NA; cdr3_nt: TGTGCCAGCAGGGAGGGAACTGAAGCTTTCTTT; cdr3_aa: CASREGTEAFF
d_call: TRBD1; j_call: TRBJ1-2; v_call: TRBV7-9; clone_size: many; cdr3_nt: TGTGCCAGCAGCCCCCGGACAGGAATGGGCTATGGCTACACCTTC; cdr3_aa: CASSPRTGMGYGYTF
d_call: NA; j_call: TRBJ1-5; v_call: TRBV20-1; clone_size: many; cdr3_nt: TGCAGTGCTATTTCCCCACAGGGATCAAGCAATCAGCCCCAGCATTTT; cdr3_aa: CSAISPQGSSNQPQHF
d_call: TRBD1; j_call: TRBJ1-2; v_call: TRBV6-1; clone_size: NA; cdr3_nt: TGTGCCAGCGCCCGACAGGGGGCGACGAACTATGGCTACACCTTC; cdr3_aa: CASARQGATNYGYTF
d_call: NA; j_call: TRBJ1-4; v_call: TRBV19; clone_size: NA; cdr3_nt: TGTGCCACCATGGCGTTTGGGGGTGAAAAACTGTTTTTT; cdr3_aa: CATMAFGGEKLFF
d_call: TRBD1; j_call: TRBJ1-1; v_call: TRBV9; clone_size: medium-sized; cdr3_nt: TGTGCCAGCAGCCTAGGGACAGGGGCGAACACTGAAGCTTTCTTT; cdr3_aa: CASSLGTGANTEAFF
d_call: TRBD1; j_call: TRBJ2-2; v_call: TRBV20-1; clone_size: many; cdr3_nt: TGCAGTGCTAGCCCCGGGACAGGGATAACCGGGGAGCTGTTTTTT; cdr3_aa: CSASPGTGITGELFF
d_call: NA; j_call: TRBJ1-2; v_call: TRBV3-1; clone_size: medium-sized; cdr3_nt: TGTGCCAGCAGCCAAAGGGGCCCTAGGAACTATGGCTACACCTTC; cdr3_aa: CASSQRGPRNYGYTF
d_call: NA; j_call: TRBJ1-2; v_call: TRBV6-2/TRBV6-3; clone_size: NA; cdr3_nt: TGTGCCAGCCGGGACCGCTATGGCTACACCTTC; cdr3_aa: CASRDRYGYTF
d_call: NA; j_call: TRBJ2-1; v_call: TRBV5-1; clone_size: many; cdr3_nt: TGCGCCAGCAGCTTGGTCAGCTCCTACAATGAGCAGTTCTTC; cdr3_aa: CASSLVSSYNEQFF
d_call: NA; j_call: TRBJ2-7; v_call: TRBV12-3/TRBV12-4; clone_size: many; cdr3_nt: TGTGCCAGCAGATCCATTACCTACGAGCAGTACTTC; cdr3_aa: CASRSITYEQYF
d_call: NA; j_call: TRBJ2-5; v_call: TRBV20-1; clone_size: many; cdr3_nt: TGCAGTGCCGGAGGGAGAGACCAAGAGACCCAGTACTTC; cdr3_aa: CSAGGRDQETQYF
d_call: NA; j_call: TRBJ1-5; v_call: TRBV11-2; clone_size: many; cdr3_nt: TGTGCCAGCAGCTTAGGGCAGGTAAATCAGCCCCAGCATTTT; cdr3_aa: CASSLGQVNQPQHF
d_call: NA; j_call: TRBJ2-7; v_call: TRBV7-6; clone_size: NA; cdr3_nt: TGTGCCAGCAGCCAAGGACTACCTTACGAGCAGTACTTC; cdr3_aa: CASSQGLPYEQYF
d_call: NA; j_call: TRBJ2-7; v_call: TRBV20-1; clone_size: NA; cdr3_nt: TGCAGTGCTCAGACCGTCGAGGGCCTTTACGAGCAGTACTTC; cdr3_aa: CSAQTVEGLYEQYF
d_call: TRBD1; j_call: TRBJ2-7; v_call: TRBV5-4; clone_size: medium-sized; cdr3_nt: TGTGCCAGCAGCCTCCCAGGGGGACCTTCCTACGAGCAGTACTTC; cdr3_aa: CASSLPGGPSYEQYF
d_call: TRBD1; j_call: TRBJ1-6; v_call: TRBV28; clone_size: many; cdr3_nt: TGTGCCGGCAGGGGGACAGAAGCAACTCCCCTCCACTTT; cdr3_aa: CAGRGTEATPLHF
d_call: TRBD2; j_call: TRBJ2-7; v_call: TRBV7-2; clone_size: NA; cdr3_nt: TGTGCCAGCAGCTTTACTAGCGGGAGCTCCTACGAGCAGTACTTC; cdr3_aa: CASSFTSGSSYEQYF
d_call: TRBD2; j_call: TRBJ2-2; v_call: TRBV5-1; clone_size: many; cdr3_nt: TGCGCCAGCAGCACCTCCTTAGCGGGGGGCGGCACCGGGGAGCTGTTTTTT; cdr3_aa: CASSTSLAGGGTGELFF
d_call: NA; j_call: TRBJ2-5; v_call: TRBV11-1; clone_size: medium-sized; cdr3_nt: TGTGCCAGCAGCTCTTGGGACACTGGGTACCAAGAGACCCAGTACTTC; cdr3_aa: CASSSWDTGYQETQYF
d_call: NA; j_call: TRBJ1-4; v_call: TRBV12-3/TRBV12-4; clone_size: NA; cdr3_nt: TGTGCCAGCAGTGGCAGGGGAGGAAATGAAAAACTGTTTTTT; cdr3_aa: CASSGRGGNEKLFF
d_call: TRBD2; j_call: TRBJ2-1; v_call: TRBV20-1; clone_size: many; cdr3_nt: TGCAGTGCTCAAACGGGACTAGCGGGAGCCCCTTACTCCTACAATGAGCAGTTCTTC; cdr3_aa: CSAQTGLAGAPYSYNEQFF
d_call: TRBD1; j_call: TRBJ1-4; v_call: TRBV30; clone_size: many; cdr3_nt: TGTGCCTGGGCCAGGGACAGCGGGGGTGAAAAACTGTTTTTT; cdr3_aa: CAWARDSGGEKLFF
d_call: NA; j_call: TRBJ2-4; v_call: TRBV9; clone_size: many; cdr3_nt: TGTGCCAGCAGCGTAGCTGGGTCGGGGGCAGAGACCAAAAACATTCAGTACTTC; cdr3_aa: CASSVAGSGAETKNIQYF
d_call: NA; j_call: TRBJ2-1; v_call: TRBV12-3/TRBV12-4; clone_size: NA; cdr3_nt: TGTGCCAGCAATCCCCCCTCCTACAATGAGCAGTTCTTC; cdr3_aa: CASNPPSYNEQFF
d_call: TRBD1; j_call: TRBJ2-7; v_call: TRBV27; clone_size: many; cdr3_nt: TGTGCCAGCAGCCCCAGGGGGGGACAGGGGGCCTACGAGCAGTACTTC; cdr3_aa: CASSPRGGQGAYEQYF
d_call: TRBD2; j_call: TRBJ2-3; v_call: TRBV12-3/TRBV12-4; clone_size: many; cdr3_nt: TGTGCCAGCAGTCCACTAGCGGGGAGCACAGATACGCAGTATTTT; cdr3_aa: CASSPLAGSTDTQYF
d_call: TRBD1; j_call: TRBJ2-2; v_call: TRBV12-3/TRBV12-4; clone_size: many; cdr3_nt: TGTGCCAGTTCCCCACAGGGGGCGGTCGGGGAGCTGTTTTTT; cdr3_aa: CASSPQGAVGELFF
d_call: NA; j_call: TRBJ1-5; v_call: TRBV6-1; clone_size: medium-sized; cdr3_nt: TGTGCCAGCAGGCTCGGCATCCTCAATCAGCCCCAGCATTTT; cdr3_aa: CASRLGILNQPQHF
d_call: NA; j_call: TRBJ1-4; v_call: TRBV15; clone_size: few; cdr3_nt: TGTGCCACCAGCAGAGATTTGAGGGGGACGCCGGAAAAACTGTTTTTT; cdr3_aa: CATSRDLRGTPEKLFF
d_call: TRBD1; j_call: TRBJ2-5; v_call: TRBV3-1; clone_size: many; cdr3_nt: TGTGCCAGCAGTCAACGCCGAAGACAGGGGGGAGAGACCCAGTACTTC; cdr3_aa: CASSQRRRQGGETQYF
d_call: NA; j_call: TRBJ2-2; v_call: TRBV2; clone_size: few; cdr3_nt: TGTGCCAGCAATCCTACGGGTGCGAACACCGGGGAGCTGTTTTTT; cdr3_aa: CASNPTGANTGELFF
d_call: TRBD2; j_call: TRBJ2-7; v_call: TRBV7-9; clone_size: many; cdr3_nt: TGTGCCAGCAGCAGACCGACTAGCGGGGGCTCCTACGAGCAGTACTTC; cdr3_aa: CASSRPTSGGSYEQYF
d_call: TRBD1; j_call: TRBJ2-7; v_call: TRBV27; clone_size: few; cdr3_nt: TGTGCCAGCAGTTTACTAGGACAGGGGTACGAGCAGTACTTC; cdr3_aa: CASSLLGQGYEQYF
d_call: TRBD1; j_call: TRBJ1-5; v_call: TRBV29-1; clone_size: NA; cdr3_nt: TGCAGCGTTGCGCCGGCAGGGGGAAGTCAGCCCCAGCATTTT; cdr3_aa: CSVAPAGGSQPQHF
d_call: NA; j_call: TRBJ1-2; v_call: TRBV7-2; clone_size: many; cdr3_nt: TGTGCCAGCAGCTTAGCGCTTGACTATGGCTACACCTTC; cdr3_aa: CASSLALDYGYTF
d_call: NA; j_call: TRBJ2-2; v_call: TRBV7-3; clone_size: many; cdr3_nt: TGTGCCAGCAGCTTCTCCCCCCCCGGGGAGCTGTTTTTT; cdr3_aa: CASSFSPPGELFF
d_call: NA; j_call: TRBJ2-5; v_call: TRBV5-1; clone_size: few; cdr3_nt: TGCGCCAGCAGCTTGGCAGGCACAGAGAGGCAAGAGACCCAGTACTTC; cdr3_aa: CASSLAGTERQETQYF
d_call: NA; j_call: TRBJ2-7; v_call: TRBV7-6; clone_size: NA; cdr3_nt: TGTGCCAGCAGTCCCGTAGGGGGGACAGTCTCCTACGAGCAGTACTTC; cdr3_aa: CASSPVGGTVSYEQYF
d_call: TRBD2; j_call: TRBJ2-2; v_call: TRBV7-8; clone_size: many; cdr3_nt: TGTGCCAGCATCCGACTAGCGGGACAGACCGGGGAGCTGTTTTTT; cdr3_aa: CASIRLAGQTGELFF
d_call: NA; j_call: TRBJ2-1; v_call: TRBV7-6; clone_size: NA; cdr3_nt: TGTGCCAGCAGCTTAGATTACAACAACTACAATGAGCAGTTCTTC; cdr3_aa: CASSLDYNNYNEQFF